The 31 T cell receptor beta chains below all came from one sample that was sequenced in a study of a mutant IDH1 vaccine in newly diagnosed glioma. Using immunoSEQ multiplex PCR, the repertoire was profiled, and TCRdb retains in-frame clones only, with some absent. The sample lists approximately 61,000 clones; around 80% were seen once. As for time point: week 5, during vaccination. What each vaccine dose contained was 300 ug of mutant IDH1 20-mer peptide, accompanied by topical imiquimod. For these TCRs, the target antigens are not known. This material consisted of PBMCs, taken from a glioma patient whose treatment included an IDH1 peptide vaccine. These receptors all come from a woman in her 50s with glioma.

This clone was picked up one time. J is TRBJ1-6 and V is TRBV4-3; no definite D call. Trimming took 0 bases from V and 7 from J, leaving 13 bases between them. The CDR3 is 16 residues long. Looked up from germline, CDR1 is LGHNA and CDR2 is YSLEER. CDR3 sequence reads: CASSQDSRAGNSPLHF. CDR3 coding DNA: TGCGCCAGCAGCCAAGATAGCCGGGCGGGGAATTCACCCCTCCACTTT.

This clone was observed a handful of times. The chain combines TRBV7-9 with TRBJ1-5; D may be TRBD1 (5 bases). This CDR3 is built from 14 residues. Germline values: CDR1 SEHNR, CDR2 FQNEAQ (reference sequence). Trimming pared 3 bases from V and 7 bases from J, leaving 13 bases between. DNA of the CDR3: TGTGCCAGCAGCTTTGACCTCGGGGGACAGCCCCAGCATTTT. It yields the protein CASSFDLGGQPQHF.

The rearrangement uses TRBV4-1 and TRBJ1-2; TRBD1 might be the D (5 bases). The CDR3 runs 13 residues. CDR1 MGHRA and CDR2 YSYEKL come from the germline V gene. The germline V and J ends were trimmed by 0 bases and 6 bases, with 8 bases remaining between them. CDR3 DNA sequence: TGCGCCAGCAGCCAAGATCTGGGGGATGGCTACACCTTC. Protein sequence: CASSQDLGDGYTF.

This clone was seen a few times. The gene calls are TRBV19 and TRBJ2-1; 9 bases are a match to TRBD2. With 7 bases clipped from V and 5 bases from J, the junction kept 12 bases outside the gene matches. Germline assignment: CDR1 LNHDA and CDR2 SQIVND (reference sequence). The CDR3 is made up of 16 amino acids. CDR3 sequence (DNA): TGTGCCAGTAAAAGGGCGGGGGGGCCCGTGGACAATGAGCAGTTCTTC. Translation gives CASKRAGGPVDNEQFF.

This clone was observed a few times. The genes are TRBV10-1 and TRBJ1-6; 7 bases align to TRBD1. The CDR3 contains 15 residues. V shed 8 bases and J 10 bases; nucleotides not matched to a gene: 14. Germline V lookup: CDR1 WNHNN, CDR2 SYGVQD (reference sequence). In DNA form, the CDR3 reads TGCGCCAGCCGAGTCATCAGGGGGAGATGGTCACCCCTCCACTTT. As protein: CASRVIRGRWSPLHF.

The J gene is TRBJ1-1, the V gene TRBV25-1, with a tentative D call TRBD1 (6 bases). Germline V gene lookup returns CDR1 MGHDK and CDR2 SYGVNS. The CDR3 extends over 13 amino acids. V lost 5 bases and J 7 bases, leaving 14 bases between the germline ends. CDR3 loop: CASSSGGGNEAFF. CDR3 coding DNA: TGTGCCAGCAGTAGTGGGGGGGGCAATGAAGCTTTCTTT.

The V gene is TRBV4-3, the J gene TRBJ2-5; D is unresolved. Germline CDR1 and CDR2: LGHNA and YSLEER. The CDR3 consists of 13 residues. V lost 0 bases and J lost 4, with 6 bases in between. The CDR3: CASSQERGETQYF. CDR3 sequence (DNA): TGCGCCAGCAGCCAAGAACGAGGAGAGACCCAGTACTTC.

The chain combines TRBV9 with TRBJ1-1; TRBD1 aligns across 8 bases. Germline V gene data show CDR1 as SGDLS and CDR2 as YYNGEE. With V trimmed by 3 bases and J by 2 bases, 6 bases remained unmatched. This CDR3 spans 15 amino acids. The CDR3 sequence is CASSAQGQGNTEAFF. The CDR3 DNA sequence: TGTGCCAGCAGCGCACAAGGACAGGGCAACACTGAAGCTTTCTTT. The full variable domain, rest sourced from reference TRBV9 and TRBJ1-1, is DSGVTQTPKHLITATGQRVTLRCSPRSGDLSVYWYQQSLDQGLQFLIQYYNGEERAKGNILERFSAQQFPDLHSELNLSSLELGDSALYFCASSAQGQGNTEAFFGQGTRLTVV.

This clone appeared a few times. The rearrangement joins TRBV7-9 to TRBJ2-3; 11 bases map to TRBD2. Germline loops: CDR1 SEHNR, CDR2 FQNEAQ (reference sequence). V dropped 7 bases and J dropped 3; count of bases not matched to a gene: 6. The CDR3 loop spans 15 amino acids. The chain's CDR3 is CASKVAGGRTDTQYF. CDR3 bases: TGTGCCAGCAAAGTAGCGGGGGGGCGAACAGATACGCAGTATTTT.

The chain employs TRBV7-8 and TRBJ2-5; the D is unclear. Germline CDR1 reads SGHVS; CDR2 reads FQNEAQ. Trimming cost V 3 bases and J 3 bases, with 5 bases left between them. The CDR3 runs 12 residues. In DNA, the CDR3 is TGTGCCAGCAGCTTGTGGGAAGAGACCCAGTACTTC. Amino acids: CASSLWEETQYF. Supplemented by reference TRBV7-8 and TRBJ2-5, the full variable domain reads GAGVSQSPRYKVAKRGQDVALRCDPISGHVSLFWYQQALGQGPEFLTYFQNEAQLDKSGLPSDRFFAERPEGSVSTLKIQRTQQEDSAVYLCASSLWEETQYFGPGTRLLVL.

The chain combines TRBV11-2 with TRBJ1-4; D is perhaps TRBD1 (6 bases). CDR3 length: 12 amino acids. Trimming stripped 2 bases from V and 12 bases from J, with 10 bases between. CDR1 and CDR2 (germline): SGHAT, FQNNGV. CDR3 in DNA: TGTGCCAGCAGCTTAAAAGGGGGGGAACTGTTTTTT. The encoded protein is CASSLKGGELFF.

The V gene is TRBV9, the J gene TRBJ1-4, with 7 bases fitting TRBD1. CDR1 SGDLS and CDR2 YYNGEE come from the germline V gene. This CDR3 spans 17 amino acids. V gave up 0 bases and J gave up 7 bases; unmatched junction bases: 12. In nucleotides, the CDR3 is TGTGCCAGCAGCGTAGATGTAGGGGGCGCAGTCGGTGAAAAACTGTTTTTT. Its protein is CASSVDVGGAVGEKLFF. Variable domain in full (rest from reference TRBV9 and TRBJ1-4): DSGVTQTPKHLITATGQRVTLRCSPRSGDLSVYWYQQSLDQGLQFLIQYYNGEERAKGNILERFSAQQFPDLHSELNLSSLELGDSALYFCASSVDVGGAVGEKLFFGSGTQLSVL.

The rearrangement links TRBV9 to TRBJ2-7, with 10 bases identical to TRBD1. Germline-derived CDR1 and CDR2 are SGDLS and YYNGEE. CDR3 length equals 15 residues. V was pared by 3 bases and J by 2 bases, with 5 bases of the junction left unmatched. The DNA of the CDR3 is TGTGCCAGCAGCGCCCGGGACAGGGGTGCCTACGAGCAGTACTTC. This translates into CASSARDRGAYEQYF.

The rearrangement joins TRBV7-9 to TRBJ2-5; 7 bases match TRBD1. Germline trimming cut 11 bases from V and 2 bases from J; bases unmatched to any gene: 2. Per germline, CDR1 SEHNR and CDR2 FQNEAQ (reference sequence). The CDR3 totals 11 residues. The CDR3 is CAGTAQETQYF. The CDR3, as DNA: TGTGCCGGGACAGCTCAAGAGACCCAGTACTTC.

The V gene is TRBV13, the J gene TRBJ2-7, with D possibly being TRBD1 (5 bases). Germline V gives CDR1 PRHDT, CDR2 FYEKMQ (reference sequence). Trimming took off 0 bases at V and 3 bases at J, with 6 bases between the two ends. The CDR3 extends over 13 amino acids. CDR3 residues: CASSLGRGYEQYF. DNA of the CDR3: TGTGCCAGCAGCTTAGGAAGGGGCTACGAGCAGTACTTC.

The CDR3 reads CASSRGNQPQHF. CDR3 sequence (DNA): TGTGCCAGCTCAAGGGGTAATCAGCCCCAGCATTTT. The chain links TRBV18 to TRBJ1-5; D is perhaps TRBD1 (5 bases). Germline assignment: CDR1 KGHSH and CDR2 LQKENI. V was trimmed by 5 bases and J by 4 bases, leaving 6 bases between them. The CDR3 is 12 amino acids.

The J gene is TRBJ1-1, the V gene TRBV7-9; D is possibly TRBD1 (6 bases). The CDR3 contains 17 residues. Germline V lookup: CDR1 SEHNR, CDR2 FQNEAQ (reference sequence). Trimming shortened V by 5 bases and J by 5 bases, and 24 bases separated the two germline ends. As DNA, the CDR3 is TGTGCCAGCAGCCTATCGGTATGGAGCAGGGGAAAAACTGAAGCTTTCTTT. Protein product: CASSLSVWSRGKTEAFF.

The rearrangement uses TRBV9 and TRBJ1-1; D remains ambiguous. The CDR3 runs to 13 residues. CDR1 is SGDLS and CDR2 is YYNGEE in the germline V gene. The germline V and J ends were trimmed by 0 bases and 4 bases, with 7 bases remaining between them. The CDR3 nucleotides read TGTGCCAGCAGCGTAGATTCGGGCACTGAAGCTTTCTTT. Protein: CASSVDSGTEAFF. The full variable domain, with the rest looked up from reference TRBV9 and TRBJ1-1, is DSGVTQTPKHLITATGQRVTLRCSPRSGDLSVYWYQQSLDQGLQFLIQYYNGEERAKGNILERFSAQQFPDLHSELNLSSLELGDSALYFCASSVDSGTEAFFGQGTRLTVV.

A few counts support this clone. The chain has TRBV19 and TRBJ1-1; D gene uncertain. The CDR3 totals 16 residues. Germline CDR1 is LNHDA and CDR2 is SQIVND (reference sequence). The V end was cut by 3 bases, the J end by 2 bases, with 16 bases between. The chain's CDR3 is CASSMFSGSYNTEAFF. The CDR3 DNA is TGTGCCAGTAGTATGTTTTCGGGCAGTTATAACACTGAAGCTTTCTTT.

The chain couples TRBV6-5 to TRBJ1-3; D is unclear. The germline CDR1 and CDR2 sequences are MNHEY and SVGAGI. Deletions cut 0 bases from V and 0 bases from J, with 6 bases between. This CDR3 is built from 15 residues. CDR3 sequence (DNA): TGTGCCAGCAGTTACTCGCTGAGCTCTGGAAACACCATATATTTT. It encodes CASSYSLSSGNTIYF.

The CDR3 nucleotides are TGCGCCAGCAGCCAAGATATCAACAGGGTGAACTATGGCTACACCTTC. Protein sequence: CASSQDINRVNYGYTF. The rearrangement uses TRBV4-3 and TRBJ1-2; possible D gene TRBD1, 6 bases. The CDR3 contains 16 residues. Trimming shortened V by 0 bases and J by 2 bases, and 13 bases separated the two germline ends. Germline loops: CDR1 LGHNA, CDR2 YSLEER.

Only one count was recorded for this clone. This chain uses TRBV9 with TRBJ1-1; D unclear. The V gene's germline CDR1 is SGDLS and CDR2 YYNGEE. The CDR3 covers 12 residues. Trimming left V 0 bases short and J 12 bases short, with 12 bases between. The CDR3 sequence is CASSVESEGPFF. The DNA for the CDR3 is TGTGCCAGCAGCGTAGAGTCCGAGGGCCCTTTCTTT. The full variable domain, rest sourced from reference TRBV9 and TRBJ1-1, is DSGVTQTPKHLITATGQRVTLRCSPRSGDLSVYWYQQSLDQGLQFLIQYYNGEERAKGNILERFSAQQFPDLHSELNLSSLELGDSALYFCASSVESEGPFFGQGTRLTVV.

This clone was observed a few times. This chain connects TRBV9 to TRBJ2-7, with D unresolved. Trimming took off 1 base at V and 2 bases at J, with 7 bases between the two ends. CDR1 and CDR2 (germline): SGDLS, YYNGEE. CDR3 length: 13 residues. The DNA of the CDR3 is TGTGCCAGCAGCGTAAAACCTACCTACGAGCAGTACTTC. It yields the protein CASSVKPTYEQYF.

This sequence joins TRBV9 and TRBJ2-3, with 7 positions matching TRBD2. Germline V CDR1 and CDR2: SGDLS, YYNGEE. The junction had 5 bases not matched to a gene; V was cut back by 2 bases and J by 5 bases. CDR3 size: 14 residues. In nucleotides, the CDR3 is TGTGCCAGCAGCGTCGACCCGGGAGGAGATACGCAGTATTTT. Protein sequence: CASSVDPGGDTQYF.

V is TRBV5-5 and J is TRBJ2-1, with D possibly TRBD2 on 6 matching bases. The V gene's germline CDR1 is SGHKS and CDR2 YYEKEE (reference sequence). The germline V and J ends were trimmed by 2 bases and 4 bases, with 13 bases remaining between them. CDR3 length equals 15 residues. The DNA for the CDR3 is TGTGCCAGCAGCTTCTGGGGAGGAGATTACAATGAGCAGTTCTTC. It translates to CASSFWGGDYNEQFF. Full variable domain (remainder filled in from reference TRBV5-5 and TRBJ2-1): DAGVTQSPTHLIKTRGQQVTLRCSPISGHKSVSWYQQVLGQGPQFIFQYYEKEERGRGNFPDRFSARQFPNYSSELNVNALLLGDSALYLCASSFWGGDYNEQFFGPGTRLTVL.

The rearrangement uses TRBV9 and TRBJ1-4; D possibly corresponds to TRBD1 (5 bases). Germline CDR1 SGDLS, CDR2 YYNGEE. Trimming removed 3 bases at V and 0 bases at J, with 9 bases between. There are 15 residues in the CDR3. DNA of the CDR3: TGTGCCAGCAGCGCCCAAGGGGCAACTAATGAAAAACTGTTTTTT. Amino acid sequence: CASSAQGATNEKLFF.

A remark on this clone: The junction departs from the called germline gene at one end, perhaps through a read error. This chain uses TRBV19 with TRBJ2-3; D is uncertain. Germline-derived CDR1 and CDR2 are LNHDA and SQIVND (reference sequence). CDR3 size: 13 residues. CDR3 sequence (DNA): TGTGCCAGTAGTACCGACGGCACATATACGCAGTATTTT. This gives the protein CASSTDGTYTQYF.

DNA of the CDR3: TGCAGTGCACCGACTAGCTCTGAGCAGTTCTTC. Translation gives CSAPTSSEQFF. The chain links TRBV20-1 to TRBJ2-1; 7 bases fit TRBD2. V shed 6 bases, J shed 9 bases, and the junction held 5 bases outside the gene matches. Germline CDR1 is DFQATT and CDR2 is SNEGSKA (reference sequence). The CDR3 totals 11 residues.

This chain joins TRBV19 and TRBJ1-6; D gene unclear. Trimming shortened V by 7 bases and J by 0 bases, and 22 bases separated the two germline ends. The CDR3 runs 19 residues. Germline CDR1 and CDR2: LNHDA and SQIVND (reference sequence). This CDR3 reads CASTMGIGDMSSYNSPLHF. DNA for the CDR3: TGTGCCAGTACTATGGGTATAGGAGATATGAGCTCCTATAATTCACCCCTCCACTTT.

V usage is TRBV6-1 and J usage is TRBJ1-2; D unresolved. The CDR3 runs to 10 residues. Trimming took 3 bases from V and 12 from J, leaving 8 bases between them. Germline V CDR1 and CDR2: MNHNS, SASEGT. The CDR3 nucleotides read TGTGCCAGCAGTGACAAGGCGCACACCTTC. This gives the protein CASSDKAHTF.

The rearrangement joins TRBV2 to TRBJ2-2, with unresolved D. Per the germline V gene, CDR1 is SNHLY and CDR2 is FYNNEI. This CDR3 contains 12 residues. V was clipped by 6 bases and J by 2 bases, with 4 bases between them. CDR3 residues: CASRDNTGELFF. In DNA, the CDR3 is TGTGCCAGCAGGGACAACACCGGGGAGCTGTTTTTT.